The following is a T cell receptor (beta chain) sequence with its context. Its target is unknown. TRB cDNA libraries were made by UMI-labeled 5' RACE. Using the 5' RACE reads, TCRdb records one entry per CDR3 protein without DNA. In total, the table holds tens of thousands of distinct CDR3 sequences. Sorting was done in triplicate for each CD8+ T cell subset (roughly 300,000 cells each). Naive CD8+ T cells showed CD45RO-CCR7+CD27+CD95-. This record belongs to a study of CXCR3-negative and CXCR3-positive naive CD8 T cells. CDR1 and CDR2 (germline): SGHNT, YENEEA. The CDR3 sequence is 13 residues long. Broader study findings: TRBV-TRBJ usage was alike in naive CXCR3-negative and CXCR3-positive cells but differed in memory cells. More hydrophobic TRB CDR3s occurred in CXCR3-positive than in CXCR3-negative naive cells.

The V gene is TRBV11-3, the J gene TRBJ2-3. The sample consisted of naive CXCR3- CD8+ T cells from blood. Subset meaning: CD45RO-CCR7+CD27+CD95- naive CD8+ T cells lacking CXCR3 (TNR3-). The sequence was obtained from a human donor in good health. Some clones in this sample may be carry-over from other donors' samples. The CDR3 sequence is CATEDATTDTQYF. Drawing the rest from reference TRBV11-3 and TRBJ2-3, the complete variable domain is EAGVVQSPRYKIIEKKQPVAFWCNPISGHNTLYWYLQNLGQGPELLIRYENEEAVDDSQLPKDRFSAERLKGVDSTLKIQPAELGDSAVYLCATEDATTDTQYFGPGTRLTVL.